The rows below give T cell receptor beta chains drawn from one sample of a study of cytomegalovirus exposure and HLA in healthy donors. Using immunoSEQ multiplex PCR, the repertoire was profiled, and TCRdb retains in-frame clones only, with some absent. The sample records roughly 190,000 clones, 8.5% to 10% being singletons. Sequencing input: PBMCs. Receptors were obtained from a woman in her 30s in good health and CMV-seropositive. CDR3s leave out the opening cysteine and the closing phenylalanine or tryptophan.

J gene: TRBJ1-5
V gene: TRBV5-4
CDR3 protein: ASSPDGGGNQPQH

J gene: TRBJ1-2
V gene: TRBV9
CDR3 protein: ASSVGQRIEYGYT

J gene: TRBJ2-7
V gene: TRBV30
CDR3 protein: AWKWGRRGSGRAEEQY

J gene: TRBJ1-2
V gene: TRBV6-1
CDR3 protein: ASTGGRALYGYT

J gene: TRBJ1-2
V gene: TRBV2
CDR3 protein: ASKGAEGLWGYT

J gene: TRBJ2-1
V gene: TRBV27
CDR3 protein: ASSSLKQF

J gene: TRBJ2-6
V gene: TRBV10-2
CDR3 protein: ASSGSSGANVLT

J gene: TRBJ1-1
V gene: TRBV7-9
CDR3 protein: ASSFHDRPNTEAF

J gene: TRBJ2-1
V gene: TRBV7-9
CDR3 protein: ASSLGSASYNEQF

J gene: TRBJ2-7
V gene: TRBV11-1
CDR3 protein: ASSEGRVTYEQY

J gene: TRBJ2-7
V gene: TRBV9
CDR3 protein: ASSADREIGEQY

J gene: TRBJ2-5
V gene: TRBV19
CDR3 protein: ASSPWGVAAGGETQY

J gene: TRBJ2-1
V gene: TRBV2
CDR3 protein: ASSAYNEQF

J gene: TRBJ1-1
V gene: TRBV18
CDR3 protein: ASSPHANGEGNTEAF

J gene: TRBJ2-1
V gene: TRBV28
CDR3 protein: ASSFPRGRYDEQF

J gene: TRBJ2-7
V gene: TRBV27
CDR3 protein: ASSLPGGEQY

J gene: TRBJ2-3
V gene: TRBV5-6
CDR3 protein: ASSLDQGGDTQY

J gene: TRBJ2-1
V gene: TRBV5-1
CDR3 protein: ASSLGLAEGKGEQF

J gene: TRBJ2-1
V gene: TRBV30
CDR3 protein: AWGLAGPTGQF

J gene: TRBJ1-1
V gene: TRBV27
CDR3 protein: ASSRGSTEAF

J gene: TRBJ2-1
V gene: TRBV7-2
CDR3 protein: ASSLAAGPNEQF

J gene: TRBJ2-1
V gene: TRBV6-5
CDR3 protein: ASSRDSSYNEQF

J gene: TRBJ1-1
V gene: TRBV9
CDR3 protein: ASSVVRTTEAF

J gene: TRBJ1-1
V gene: TRBV7-9
CDR3 protein: ASIQGGTEAF

J gene: TRBJ1-2
V gene: TRBV5-1
CDR3 protein: ASSLTDRKYGYT

J gene: TRBJ2-1
V gene: TRBV29-1
CDR3 protein: SVKIRTGVYEQF

J gene: TRBJ2-2
V gene: TRBV30
CDR3 protein: AWRAAGWGPGELF